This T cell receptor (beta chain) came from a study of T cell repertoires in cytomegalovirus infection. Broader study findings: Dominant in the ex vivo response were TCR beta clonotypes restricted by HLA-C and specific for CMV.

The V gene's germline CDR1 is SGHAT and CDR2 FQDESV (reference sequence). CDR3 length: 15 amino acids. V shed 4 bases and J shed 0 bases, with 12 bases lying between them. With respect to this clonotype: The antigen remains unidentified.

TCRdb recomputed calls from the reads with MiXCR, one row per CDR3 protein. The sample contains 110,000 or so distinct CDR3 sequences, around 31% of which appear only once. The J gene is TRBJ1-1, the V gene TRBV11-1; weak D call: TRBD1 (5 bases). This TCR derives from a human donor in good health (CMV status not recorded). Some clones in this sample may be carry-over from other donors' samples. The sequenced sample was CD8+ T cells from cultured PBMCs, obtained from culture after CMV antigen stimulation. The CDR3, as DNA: TGTGCCAGCAGCTCCTTGGAGGGGATGAACACTGAAGCTTTCTTT. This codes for CASSSLEGMNTEAFF.